This T cell receptor beta chain was retrieved from a study of blood T cell repertoires in COVID-19. In the study overall: The United States, Italy and Spain supplied acute and convalescent COVID-19 samples.

Germline assignment: CDR1 KGHSY and CDR2 FQNENV. V was shortened by 0 bases and J by 3 bases, with 3 bases between the two germline ends. The CDR3 sequence is 14 residues long. Clones were sequenced by immunoSEQ multiplex PCR, and TCRdb holds only the in-frame ones, with some missing. The data hold around 43,000 clones, with approximately 85% observed a single time. The sequenced sample consisted of peripheral blood. The chain combines TRBV16 with TRBJ1-6; D is uncertain. The clonotype originates from a woman older than 75 with acute or convalescent COVID-19. The CDR3 nucleotides are TGTGCCAGCAGCCAATCCCGCTATAATTCACCCCTCCACTTT. Amino acids: CASSQSRYNSPLHF.